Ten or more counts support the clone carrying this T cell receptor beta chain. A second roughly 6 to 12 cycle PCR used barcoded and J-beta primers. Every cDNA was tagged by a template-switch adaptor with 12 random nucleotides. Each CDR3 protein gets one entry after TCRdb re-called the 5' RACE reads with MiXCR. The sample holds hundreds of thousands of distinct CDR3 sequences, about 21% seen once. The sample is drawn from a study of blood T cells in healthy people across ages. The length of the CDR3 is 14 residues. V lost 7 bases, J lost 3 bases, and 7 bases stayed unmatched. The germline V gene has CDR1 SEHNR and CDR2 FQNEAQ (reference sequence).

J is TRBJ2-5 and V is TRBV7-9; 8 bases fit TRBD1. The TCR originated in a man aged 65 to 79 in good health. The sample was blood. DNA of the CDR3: TGTGCCAGCACAAAGGGGGGACAGGAAGAGACCCAGTACTTC. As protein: CASTKGGQEETQYF.